This T cell receptor beta chain was captured in a study of cytomegalovirus exposure and HLA in healthy donors. CDR3 length: 14 residues. J lost 5 bases, V lost 4 bases, and 7 bases had no gene match. In germline, CDR1 is GTSNPN, CDR2 SVGIG (reference sequence). PCR used 60 Vbeta primers and 13 Jbeta primers. TCRdb keeps only in-frame clones here, not all; method: immunoSEQ multiplex PCR. The sample has about 150,000 clones; 60% to 85% are singletons. The origin of this receptor is a woman between 40 and 55 years old in good health and CMV-seropositive. The material sequenced was PBMCs. V gene TRBV30 combines with J gene TRBJ1-4, with 7 bases fitting TRBD1. Here the CDR3 DNA reads TGTGCCTGGAAGCCGGGACAGAGAAATGAAAAACTGTTTTTT. Translated, it gives CAWKPGQRNEKLFF.